This TCR beta chain was sequenced during a study of human T cells and chemical hapten exposure. TCRdb recomputed calls from the RACE reads with MiXCR, one row per CDR3 protein. The sample gives under 200,000 distinct CDR3 sequences, more than 14% of which show up once; about 1.8% is in the top ten. The CDR3 runs 12 residues. Germline V gene data show CDR1 as GTSNPN and CDR2 as SVGIG (reference sequence). Trimming stripped 0 bases from V and 7 bases from J, with 8 bases between. Time point indicated: patch test 1, 2 weeks after DPC sensitization. As for treatment: therapeutic diphenylcyclopropenone sensitization with weekly scalp DPC.

The V call is TRBV30, the J call TRBJ2-3; D gene unclear. The sample in question was whole blood, obtained in connection with sensitization to the hapten diphenylcyclopropenone (DPC). The TCR was taken from a woman between 25 and 40 years old with alopecia areata. Some clones in this sample may be carry-over from other donors' samples. As DNA, the CDR3 is TGTGCCTGGAGTGTACGAGGAAATACGCAGTATTTT. Its protein is CAWSVRGNTQYF.